One T cell receptor (beta chain) is described in this entry. This record belongs to a study of control samples from healthy donors and cancer patients. V lost 8 bases and J lost 3; bases outside the gene matches: 4. This CDR3 has 13 amino acids. Germline CDR1 is MDHEN and CDR2 is SYDVKM. Assay used: immunoSEQ multiplex PCR; TCRdb lists only in-frame clones, some missing. Of about 68,000 clones listed, approximately 86% are singletons. The receptor comes from a man in his sixties in good health. The chain recombines TRBV28 with TRBJ2-3, with 8 bases identical to TRBD2. The specimen sequenced was blood. This chain's CDR3 is CASGGGRTDTQYF. The CDR3 DNA is TGTGCCAGCGGGGGCGGGAGGACAGATACGCAGTATTTT.